This TCR beta chain was profiled in a study of Ad26.COV2.S vaccination and SARS-CoV-2 variants. Assay used: immunoSEQ multiplex PCR; TCRdb lists only in-frame clones, some missing. The table lists 350,000 to 500,000 clones, 90% of them singletons. V lost 5 bases and J 0 bases, leaving 14 bases between the germline ends. Germline CDR1 LGHDT, CDR2 YNNKEL (reference sequence). CDR3 length: 15 amino acids. Treatment denoted: some 19 received Ad26.COV2.S at low or high dose, single or two shots; about five received placebo; per-sample allocation not given. Sampling took place 63 days after the first vaccine or placebo injection.

The sequence was collected from a person aged 18-60 years who received the Ad26.COV2.S COVID-19 vaccine or a placebo. The gene calls are TRBV3-1 (or the pseudogene TRBV3-2) and TRBJ2-7; a possible D gene is TRBD2 (5 bases). The sample in question was peripheral blood, obtained in a trial of Ad26.COV2.S vaccine versus placebo. The DNA of the CDR3 is TGTGCCAGCAGCTATTCCGGGGTAAGCTCCTACGAGCAGTACTTC. This translates into CASSYSGVSSYEQYF.